This T cell receptor beta chain was observed in a study of T-cell memory formation after mild COVID-19. In the study overall: Largely, the TCR clusters proved donor specific.

5'RACE with constant-segment primers built TCRalpha and TCRbeta cDNA libraries with UMIs. TCRdb independently ran MiXCR on the 5' RACE reads; one entry per CDR3 protein. The sample includes a few hundred thousand distinct CDR3 sequences, roughly a fifth of them seen just once. This CDR3 region has 16 residues. Looked up from germline, CDR1 is SGDLS and CDR2 is YYNGEE. V lost 3 bases and J lost 0, with 14 bases in between. This clonotype was seen a handful of times. This receptor was taken from a man younger than 35 who had mild COVID-19 (a few samples of this study predate the infection). Cell type and time point are not known. V and J are TRBV9 and TRBJ2-3; D unresolved. The sample was PBMCs or a T cell subset sorted from them (not recorded which). As DNA, the CDR3 is TGTGCCAGCAGCGCAGACTTCCCGAGCAGCACAGATACGCAGTATTTT. Translated, it gives CASSADFPSSTDTQYF.